This TCR beta chain derives from a study of HIV-infected children after antiretroviral therapy interruption. Turning to the study itself: Most children had recorded EBV and CMV exposure. Weeks 0, 12, interruption end (24 or 48), and about 3 years post-study gave interruption-arm samples.

Unique molecular identifiers were included in an RNA-based 3' RACE TCR library. TCRdb processed the 3' RACE reads anew with MiXCR; each CDR3 protein has one entry. The sample carries about 86,000 distinct CDR3 sequences, about 7% recorded once. The treatment: PENTA 11 planned treatment interruption arm or continuous ART arm. At least 24 weeks of at least three-drug ART, in children 2 to 15 years. The table lists this clonotype with many counts. V was cut by 0 bases and J by 4 bases, with 7 bases left in between. Germline V gene data show CDR1 as SGHRS and CDR2 as YFSETQ. The CDR3 is made up of 13 amino acids.

The chain uses TRBV5-1 and TRBJ1-2; D is unresolved. The TCR originated in a pool of human donors with HIV. Specimen: CD45RA+ CD4+ T cells from PBMCs, pooled from several time points, collected from a donor given antiretroviral therapy, either interrupted or continuous. The subset here: naive CD4+ CD45RA+ CD45RO- T cells. The CDR3 region has the DNA TGCGCCAGCAGCTTGGATGGGTCCTATGGCTACACCTTC. Protein product: CASSLDGSYGYTF.